Reported below is one T cell receptor beta chain. These data come from a study of shared clonotypes between healthy human individuals. TCRdb's table, derived via immunoSEQ multiplex PCR, lists solely in-frame clones and lacks some. This sample has about 1 million clones; roughly 80% occur once, and the top ten carry 1.4% to 1.5%. The CDR3 runs 13 residues. Germline V gives CDR1 SQVTM, CDR2 ANQGSEA. This receptor was taken from a man between 18 and 29 years old in good health. Sequences were obtained from memory CD4+ T cells sorted from blood. Subset noted: CD45RA-negative fraction. J is TRBJ2-5 and V is TRBV29-1; possible D gene TRBD2, 5 bases. The assigned J gene may be wrong: the sequence end matches TRBJ2-7 better. CDR3 sequence reads: CSVVSATTYEQYF. Written as DNA, the CDR3 is TGCAGCGTTGTCTCTGCGACTACCTACGAGCAGTACTTC.